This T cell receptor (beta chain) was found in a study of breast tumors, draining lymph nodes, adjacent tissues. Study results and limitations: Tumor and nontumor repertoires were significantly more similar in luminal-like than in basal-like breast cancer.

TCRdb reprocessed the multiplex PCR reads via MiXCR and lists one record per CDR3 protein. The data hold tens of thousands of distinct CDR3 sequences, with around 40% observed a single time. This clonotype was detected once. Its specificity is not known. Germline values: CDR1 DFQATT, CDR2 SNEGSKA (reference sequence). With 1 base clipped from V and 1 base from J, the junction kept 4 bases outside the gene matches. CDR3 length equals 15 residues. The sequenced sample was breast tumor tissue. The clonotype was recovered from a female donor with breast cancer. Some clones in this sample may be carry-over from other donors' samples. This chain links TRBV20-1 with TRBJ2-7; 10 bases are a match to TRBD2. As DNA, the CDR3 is TGCAGTGCTAGAGTGCTAGCGGGAGCTTCCTACGAGCAGTACTTC. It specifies CSARVLAGASYEQYF.